The 25 T cell receptor beta chains in this list originate from one sample, sequenced in a study of Ad26.COV2.S vaccination and SARS-CoV-2 variants. Treatment meaning: over 15 received Ad26.COV2.S at low or high dose, single or two shots; about 5 received placebo; per-sample allocation not given. Material that was analyzed had been drawn on day 63 after the first vaccine or placebo injection. The assay was immunoSEQ multiplex PCR, and TCRdb's table has in-frame clones only and misses some. This sample yields over 400,000 clones, of which approximately 90% are seen a single time; over 1.5% belongs to the top ten. This sample comprised peripheral blood, obtained in a trial of Ad26.COV2.S vaccine versus placebo. The source is a person between 18 and 59 years old who received the Ad26.COV2.S COVID-19 vaccine or a placebo.

This chain connects TRBV2 to TRBJ2-1; possible D gene TRBD1, 5 bases. Trimming took off 8 bases at V and 2 bases at J, with 10 bases between the two ends. The CDR3 length is 13 residues. Germline CDR1 reads SNHLY; CDR2 reads FYNNEI. The CDR3 nucleotides are TGTGCCAGCTATTCAGGGACCTACAATGAGCAGTTCTTC. It yields the protein CASYSGTYNEQFF.

The genes are TRBV28 and TRBJ1-4, with 7 bases fitting TRBD1. J gave up 4 bases and V 5 bases, and 10 bases lay outside the gene matches. The CDR3 is made up of 16 amino acids. Germline CDR1 is MDHEN and CDR2 is SYDVKM. The CDR3 here is CASSLIGTANNEKLFF. The DNA of the CDR3 is TGTGCCAGCAGTCTCATCGGGACAGCAAATAATGAAAAACTGTTTTTT.

The count of this clone is one. The sample contains more than one DNA sequence encoding this CDR3. V gene TRBV5-4 combines with J gene TRBJ1-2; 9 nucleotides agree with TRBD1. Germline V gives CDR1 SGHNT, CDR2 YYREEE (reference sequence). J was trimmed by 10 bases and V by 1 base; bases with no gene match: 2. This CDR3 is built from 12 residues. CDR3 sequence: CASSLRTGDYTF. The DNA of the CDR3 is TGTGCCAGCAGCTTGAGGACAGGGGACTACACCTTC.

The chain recombines TRBV18 with TRBJ1-4; 7 positions agree with TRBD1. Germline loops: CDR1 KGHSH, CDR2 LQKENI. V gave up 5 bases and J gave up 4 bases; unmatched junction bases: 7. The CDR3 spans 15 residues. This CDR3 is CASSGGGADNEKLFF. DNA of the CDR3: TGTGCCAGCTCAGGAGGGGGCGCAGATAATGAAAAACTGTTTTTT.

The chain is built from TRBV14 and TRBJ2-5; perhaps D is TRBD1 or TRBD2 (6 bases each). The germline CDR1 and CDR2 sequences are SGHDN and FVKESK. V was cut by 2 bases and J by 4 bases, with 14 bases left in between. The CDR3 consists of 15 residues. CDR3 sequence (DNA): TGTGCCAGCAGCCAATTAAGGGGGGCGATAGAGACCCAGTACTTC. It specifies CASSQLRGAIETQYF.

V and J are TRBV19 and TRBJ2-7, with 7 bases lining up with TRBD1. With 3 bases clipped from V and 7 bases from J, the junction kept 6 bases outside the gene matches. CDR1 and CDR2 (germline): LNHDA, SQIVND (reference sequence). This CDR3 comprises 13 residues. The CDR3 coding sequence is TGTGCCAGTAGTATGGGACAGATTGGGGAGCAGTACTTC. Residues: CASSMGQIGEQYF.

V usage is TRBV19 and J usage is TRBJ1-3, with 9 bases fitting TRBD1. CDR1 is LNHDA, CDR2 SQIVND, per germline (reference sequence). The length of the CDR3 is 17 residues. Trimming cost V 2 bases and J 3 bases; bases outside gene matches: 8. CDR3 DNA sequence: TGTGCCAGTAGTATACGGTGGACAGGGGCGGATGGAAACACCATATATTTT. It is translated as CASSIRWTGADGNTIYF.

The V and J genes are TRBV7-9 and TRBJ1-1; D call uncertain. In germline, CDR1 is SEHNR, CDR2 FQNEAQ (reference sequence). Trimming left V 1 base short and J 7 bases short, with 7 bases between. This CDR3 has 12 residues. This chain's CDR3 is CASSLGPREAFF. For the CDR3, the DNA is TGTGCCAGCAGCTTAGGCCCCCGTGAAGCTTTCTTT.

The V and J genes are TRBV9 and TRBJ1-2; no definite D call. V was pared by 4 bases and J by 0 bases, with 10 bases between. The CDR3 is 14 amino acids. The V gene's germline CDR1 is SGDLS and CDR2 YYNGEE. The CDR3 here is CASSPRLANYGYTF. The CDR3 DNA follows: TGTGCCAGCAGCCCCAGGTTAGCTAACTATGGCTACACCTTC.

This clone has more than one count but fewer than ten. The genes are TRBV7-9 and TRBJ2-5; D is undetermined. Trimming left V 6 bases short and J 4 bases short, with 15 bases between. This CDR3 is 14 amino acids long. Germline lookup yields CDR1 SEHNR and CDR2 FQNEAQ (reference sequence). The DNA of the CDR3 is TGTGCCAGCAGGCATTCAGGATCCTCAGAGACCCAGTACTTC. Translating it yields CASRHSGSSETQYF.

The V gene is TRBV28, the J gene TRBJ1-4, with D unresolved. Germline CDR1 MDHEN, CDR2 SYDVKM. The CDR3 spans 17 residues. The germline V and J ends were trimmed by 1 base and 5 bases, with 17 bases remaining between them. CDR3 nucleotide sequence: TGTGCCAGCAGTTTATTCTCCGGTTTAACGCCGAATGAAAAACTGTTTTTT. Its protein is CASSLFSGLTPNEKLFF.

V and J are TRBV28 and TRBJ1-6; TRBD1 is a possible D gene (5 bases). The germline V gene encodes CDR1 MDHEN and CDR2 SYDVKM. This CDR3 comprises 16 residues. V dropped 2 bases and J dropped 6 bases, with 14 bases sitting between them. CDR3 nucleotide sequence: TGTGCCAGCAGTTTACAAGATGGGACCGGTAATTCACCCCTCCACTTT. Protein: CASSLQDGTGNSPLHF. Variable domain in full (rest from reference TRBV28 and TRBJ1-6): DVKVTQSSRYLVKRTGEKVFLECVQDMDHENMFWYRQDPGLGLRLIYFSYDVKMKEKGDIPEGYSVSREKKERFSLILESASTNQTSMYLCASSLQDGTGNSPLHFGNGTRLTVT.

The rearrangement links TRBV11-2 to TRBJ2-7; a possible D gene is TRBD2 (6 bases). The CDR3 is 14 amino acids. CDR1 is SGHAT and CDR2 is FQNNGV in the germline V gene. Trimming stripped 5 bases from V and 1 base from J, with 12 bases between. The CDR3 loop reads CASSRNSGSYEQYF. The CDR3 bases are TGTGCCAGCAGCAGAAACAGCGGGTCCTACGAGCAGTACTTC.

This clone was recorded only once. The gene calls are TRBV9 and TRBJ1-1; D call uncertain. Trimming shortened V by 1 base and J by 10 bases, and 11 bases separated the two germline ends. CDR1 and CDR2 from the germline V gene are SGDLS and YYNGEE. The CDR3 runs 12 residues. CDR3 sequence (DNA): TGTGCCAGCAGCGTAACAAACAATCGAGCTTTCTTT. It codes for CASSVTNNRAFF.

The chain carries TRBV5-4 and TRBJ1-1; 10 positions agree with TRBD1. From germline, CDR1 is SGHNT and CDR2 YYREEE (reference sequence). The V and J ends lost 4 bases and 0 bases, in that order; junction bases with no gene match: 6. CDR3 length equals 16 residues. Here the CDR3 DNA reads TGTGCCAGCAGCAGGACAGGGGGAAACATGAACACTGAAGCTTTCTTT. As protein: CASSRTGGNMNTEAFF.

The rearrangement joins TRBV7-2 to TRBJ1-4; D gene unclear. V was shortened by 0 bases and J by 0 bases, with 5 bases between the two germline ends. Looked up from germline, CDR1 is SGHTA and CDR2 is FQGNSA. The CDR3 has 15 residues. The CDR3, as DNA: TGTGCCAGCAGCTTAGCACCGGCAACTAATGAAAAACTGTTTTTT. Its protein is CASSLAPATNEKLFF.

The rearrangement uses TRBV19 and TRBJ1-4; weak D call: TRBD1 (6 bases). The germline gives CDR1 LNHDA, CDR2 SQIVND (reference sequence). Trimming left V 4 bases short and J 2 bases short, with 11 bases between. The length of the CDR3 is 15 residues. The CDR3 region has the DNA TGTGCCAGTAGTACGAACACAGGGACTAATGAAAAACTGTTTTTT. Residues: CASSTNTGTNEKLFF.

The V call is TRBV7-2, the J call TRBJ2-3, with 11 bases aligning to TRBD2. V was pared by 1 base and J by 3 bases, with 3 bases of the junction left unmatched. The CDR3 extends over 16 amino acids. CDR1 and CDR2 (germline): SGHTA, FQGNSA. This CDR3 reads CASSLVAGGFTDTQYF. In nucleotides, the CDR3 is TGTGCCAGCAGCTTAGTAGCGGGGGGGTTTACAGATACGCAGTATTTT.

The chain is built from TRBV5-4 and TRBJ2-3; TRBD1 matches at 8 bases. There are 17 residues in the CDR3. The germline V gene encodes CDR1 SGHNT and CDR2 YYREEE (reference sequence). J gave up 1 base and V 3 bases, and 10 bases lay outside the gene matches. CDR3 nucleotides: TGTGCCAGCAGCTCGGGACAGGAGGTTTGGGGCACAGATACGCAGTATTTT. Protein product: CASSSGQEVWGTDTQYF. The full variable domain, in which reference TRBV5-4 and TRBJ2-3 provide the parts outside the CDR3, is ETGVTQSPTHLIKTRGQQVTLRCSSQSGHNTVSWYQQALGQGPQFIFQYYREEENGRGNFPPRFSGLQFPNYSSELNVNALELDDSALYLCASSSGQEVWGTDTQYFGPGTRLTVL.

The chain combines TRBV7-9 with TRBJ2-1; D is perhaps TRBD2 (6 bases). This CDR3 spans 16 amino acids. Trimming took off 3 bases at V and 4 bases at J, with 16 bases between the two ends. Germline CDR1 reads SEHNR; CDR2 reads FQNEAQ (reference sequence). As DNA, the CDR3 is TGTGCCAGCAGCTTTCCTCCAGCGGGCTTATACAATGAGCAGTTCTTC. This sequence encodes CASSFPPAGLYNEQFF.

The rearrangement uses TRBV7-9 and TRBJ1-1, with TRBD1 matching over 9 bases. Looked up from germline, CDR1 is SEHNR and CDR2 is FQNEAQ (reference sequence). The trim removed 3 bases at V and 1 base at J, leaving 0 bases unmatched. There are 14 residues in the CDR3. The CDR3 sequence is CASSLDRGNTEAFF. The CDR3 DNA is TGTGCCAGCAGCTTGGACAGGGGGAACACTGAAGCTTTCTTT.

This rearrangement joins TRBV5-1 to TRBJ2-7; tentative D call: TRBD2 (6 bases). Germline CDR1 is SGHRS and CDR2 is YFSETQ. The CDR3 extends over 13 amino acids. V lost 4 bases and J 1 base, leaving 9 bases between the germline ends. CDR3 DNA sequence: TGCGCCAGCAGCGGGGACTTATCCTACGAGCAGTACTTC. Translation: CASSGDLSYEQYF.

This chain connects TRBV11-2 to TRBJ2-3, with a weak D call TRBD2 (6 bases). Trimming took 5 bases from V and 4 from J, leaving 22 bases between them. The CDR3 runs to 17 residues. Germline assignment: CDR1 SGHAT and CDR2 FQNNGV. The CDR3 loop reads CASSPPGVVHGADTQYF. The CDR3 nucleotides are TGTGCCAGCAGCCCACCGGGGGTCGTGCACGGTGCAGATACGCAGTATTTT.

V is TRBV6-5 and J is TRBJ2-7; 7 positions match TRBD1. There are 15 residues in the CDR3. From germline, CDR1 is MNHEY and CDR2 SVGAGI. The V gene end was trimmed by 2 bases and the J gene end by 5 bases; junction bases not matched to a gene: 9. The CDR3 here is CASSYGDRVRNEQYF. DNA of the CDR3: TGTGCCAGCAGTTACGGAGACAGGGTTCGAAACGAGCAGTACTTC.

The chain combines TRBV28 with TRBJ2-7; possibly TRBD2 for D (7 bases). Germline-derived CDR1 and CDR2 are MDHEN and SYDVKM. V lost 3 bases and J 4 bases, leaving 13 bases between the germline ends. The CDR3 spans 14 residues. CDR3 amino acids: CASSFRGAGYEQYF. CDR3 in DNA: TGTGCCAGCAGTTTTCGGGGGGCGGGGTACGAGCAGTACTTC.